Each of the 8 T cell receptor beta chains below was sequenced from the same sample in a study of T-cell memory formation after mild COVID-19. TCRdb re-derived calls from the 5' RACE reads in MiXCR, one entry per CDR3 protein. The repertoire holds approximately 250,000 distinct CDR3 sequences, 16% seen once, with more than 20% in the top ten. The sample consisted of PBMCs or a T cell subset sorted from them (not recorded which). Receptor source: a man aged 18 to 30 who had mild COVID-19 (a few samples of this study predate the infection). Cell type and time point are not known.

This clonotype occurred many times. The genes are TRBV29-1 and TRBJ2-7; D gene ambiguous. CDR3 length equals 11 residues. Between the trimmed V and J ends, which lost 5 bases and 3 bases, there was a span of 8 bases. Germline V gene sequence: CDR1 SQVTM, CDR2 ANQGSEA. CDR3 coding DNA: TGCAGCGTTAGTCAGAACTACGAGCAGTACTTC. It codes for CSVSQNYEQYF.

In this sample, this clonotype turned up a few times. This chain links TRBV5-1 with TRBJ2-3; tentatively, D is TRBD1 or TRBD2 (5 bases each). CDR3 length: 15 amino acids. V lost 0 bases and J lost 2, with 10 bases in between. The germline V gene has CDR1 SGHRS and CDR2 YFSETQ. This CDR3 is CASSLGGKVTDTQYF. The CDR3 coding sequence is TGCGCCAGCAGCTTGGGGGGGAAAGTCACAGATACGCAGTATTTT. Combining the CDR3 with reference TRBV5-1 and TRBJ2-3 gives the whole variable domain KAGVTQTPRYLIKTRGQQVTLSCSPISGHRSVSWYQQTPGQGLQFLFEYFSETQRNKGNFPGRFSGRQFSNSRSEMNVSTLELGDSALYLCASSLGGKVTDTQYFGPGTRLTVL.

This clonotype was counted only a few times. The chain combines TRBV20-1 with TRBJ1-1, with D possibly TRBD1 on 6 matching bases. V lost 3 bases and J lost 4, with 15 bases in between. This CDR3 is built from 14 residues. Germline CDR1 is DFQATT and CDR2 is SNEGSKA (reference sequence). CDR3 loop: CSARDRGGFTEAFF. Written as DNA, the CDR3 is TGCAGTGCTAGGGACCGAGGGGGGTTCACTGAAGCTTTCTTT.

The gene calls are TRBV20-1 and TRBJ1-2; TRBD1 matches 7 bases. V shed 5 bases and J 1 base; nucleotides not matched to a gene: 4. Germline CDR1 reads DFQATT; CDR2 reads SNEGSKA (reference sequence). The length of the CDR3 is 13 residues. The CDR3 loop reads CSAWTGVNYGYTF. CDR3 DNA: TGCAGTGCTTGGACAGGCGTTAACTATGGCTACACCTTC.

The sample holds a few counts of this clonotype. The V and J genes are TRBV19 and TRBJ1-3, with D uncertain. The germline CDR1 and CDR2 sequences are LNHDA and SQIVND (reference sequence). This CDR3 has 15 amino acids. The ends were cut back, 1 base at V and 0 bases at J, with 7 bases in the middle. Here the CDR3 reads CASSIAGSSGNTIYF. The CDR3 DNA reads TGTGCCAGTAGTATAGCGGGAAGCTCTGGAAACACCATATATTTT.

CDR3 in DNA: TGTGCCACCAGCAGAGGGGGGACAGGGGCCTCCGAGCAGTACGTC. Translated, it gives CATSRGGTGASEQYV. The genes are TRBV15 and TRBJ2-7, with TRBD1 identical over 10 bases. Trimming took 1 base from V and 6 from J; bases not matched to a gene: 6. The CDR3 length is 15 residues. Germline CDR1 and CDR2: LNHNV and YYDKDF (reference sequence).

The genes are TRBV6-1 and TRBJ2-7, with D tentatively TRBD1 (5 bases). The CDR3 is made up of 12 amino acids. CDR1 is MNHNS and CDR2 is SASEGT in the germline V gene. V gave up 5 bases and J gave up 6 bases, with 11 bases separating them. CDR3 protein: CASSQGQGEQYV. CDR3 nucleotides: TGTGCCAGCAGTCAAGGGCAGGGCGAGCAGTACGTC.

The chain carries TRBV6-4 and TRBJ2-1, with 9 positions matching TRBD2. Germline CDR1 is MRHNA and CDR2 is SNTAGT. After removal of 2 bases from V and 12 bases from J, the junction contained 11 bases not matched to a gene. The CDR3 is 15 amino acids. CDR3 loop: CASSDSLAGTSRQFF. CDR3 nucleotide sequence: TGTGCCAGCAGTGACAGCCTAGCGGGGACCTCGCGGCAGTTCTTC.